The rows below give T cell receptor beta chains drawn from one sample of a study of cytomegalovirus exposure and HLA in healthy donors. Libraries were prepared by immunoSEQ multiplex PCR; TCRdb keeps only in-frame clonotypes and omits some of them. The sample lists 60,000 or so clones, 77% seen once, with 3% to 4% in the top ten. The sequenced sample consisted of PBMCs. These receptors were obtained from a woman aged 40-49 years in good health and CMV-seropositive. Each CDR3 is given without its conserved first and last residue.

V,J,length,CDR3
TRBV5-6,TRBJ1-1,14,ASSQWGRVRNTEAF
TRBV25-1,TRBJ1-2,14,ASSPSESLLSYGYT
TRBV30,TRBJ1-6,12,AWRGWTENSPLH
TRBV10-2,TRBJ1-3,12,ASSEQGRGNTIY
TRBV6-5,TRBJ1-2,12,ASSYSGSRGGYT
TRBV5-1,TRBJ2-7,12,ASSWLTGAYEQY
TRBV6-1,TRBJ2-3,13,ASKERGPSTDTQY
TRBV4-1,TRBJ2-7,10,ASSTPTGEQY
TRBV7-9,TRBJ2-3,14,ASRDLRGGHPDTQY
TRBV27,TRBJ1-6,12,ASCSETGSSPLH
TRBV6-1,TRBJ1-2,10,ASRAEYSGYT
TRBV19,TRBJ2-7,10,ATRDGPYEQY
TRBV6-4,TRBJ2-3,12,ASSAGGGTDTQY
TRBV4-3,TRBJ1-3,13,ASSQDYLSGNTIY
TRBV9,TRBJ1-5,13,ASGKGSATGQPQH
TRBV7-9,TRBJ2-2,13,ASSLWTGATGELF
TRBV30,TRBJ2-7,9,ALRGPHEQY
TRBV6-5,TRBJ1-2,12,ASSYLGQGNGYT
TRBV9,TRBJ1-5,13,ASSRQGRTDQPQH
TRBV6-1,TRBJ1-2,15,ASSEAWWRGLIYGYT
TRBV7-2,TRBJ1-1,15,ASSAPRGGLMNTEAF
TRBV30,TRBJ1-1,14,AWTPVGRGMNTEAF
TRBV30,TRBJ1-5,12,AWSVMASNQPQH
TRBV7-7,TRBJ1-3,13,ASSLGTGVGNTIY
TRBV6-1,TRBJ1-5,13,ASSEIQGGNQPQH
TRBV19,NA,12,ASSSGTGVYEQY
TRBV11-3,TRBJ1-5,10,ASGGEGGPQH
TRBV5-4,TRBJ2-3,14,ASSFPGREGTDTQY
TRBV2,TRBJ1-6,15,ASSVRQGSSYNSPLH
TRBV27,TRBJ2-7,12,ASSFGQGSHEQY
TRBV4-1,TRBJ1-2,13,ASSPQQGKEDGYT
TRBV6-5,TRBJ2-1,13,ASSSQGIPTNEQF
TRBV4-2,NA,12,ASSQERLDYEQY
TRBV4-1,TRBJ2-5,14,ASSQEGLAGRETQY
TRBV19,TRBJ1-2,10,ATRDRNYGYT
TRBV18,TRBJ2-3,14,ASSLSKGGSTDTQY
TRBV6-5,TRBJ1-3,12,ASGGGTSGNTIY
TRBV11-2,TRBJ2-7,17,ASSPGRGLAGGDTYEQY
TRBV5-1,TRBJ1-6,13,ASSQDGTEPFALH
TRBV19,TRBJ2-7,13,ASSMGSRGLYEQY
TRBV5-1,TRBJ2-5,14,ASSPGLAGAQETQY
TRBV9,TRBJ1-1,16,ASSAPRDIAAMNTEAF
TRBV13,TRBJ2-3,14,ASSPGRGGSADTQY